The 29 T cell receptor beta chains below come from one sample, sequenced in a study of shared clonotypes between healthy human individuals. The protocol was immunoSEQ multiplex PCR, while the TCRdb copy is restricted to in-frame clones and leaves out a portion. The sample gives just over 2,000,000 clones, 90% to 95% of which show up once; 0.1% to 0.15% is in the top ten. The sequenced material came from naive CD4+ T cells sorted from blood. Subset: CD45RA+ positively selected. Receptors originate from a man between 18 and 29 years old in good health.

The CDR3 sequence is CASSPFGGPYSNQPQHF. The CDR3 DNA is TGTGCCAGCAGTCCTTTTGGGGGGCCCTATAGCAATCAGCCCCAGCATTTT. The gene calls are TRBV28 and TRBJ1-5, with a weak D call TRBD1 (6 bases). This CDR3 is built from 17 residues. The V end was cut by 5 bases, the J end by 0 bases, with 17 bases between. Looked up from germline, CDR1 is MDHEN and CDR2 is SYDVKM.

The chain links TRBV7-6 to TRBJ2-5; D gene ambiguous. V shed 2 bases and J shed 2 bases, with 15 bases lying between them. Looked up from germline, CDR1 is SGHVS and CDR2 is FNYEAQ. The CDR3 has 16 residues. The CDR3 reads CASSLNPRPAQETQYF. As DNA, the CDR3 is TGTGCCAGCAGCTTAAACCCAAGGCCGGCGCAAGAGACCCAGTACTTC.

The sample holds one count of this clone. The rearrangement joins TRBV6-1 to TRBJ1-2; 9 bases agree with TRBD1. The V and J ends lost 3 bases and 4 bases, in that order; junction bases with no gene match: 9. This CDR3 is built from 16 residues. CDR1 is MNHNS and CDR2 is SASEGT in the germline V gene. The DNA for the CDR3 is TGTGCCAGCAGTGATTCATCCGGGACAGGGATCTATGGCTACACCTTC. It translates to CASSDSSGTGIYGYTF.

V usage is TRBV6-5 and J usage is TRBJ2-3; no clear D. Trimming stripped 0 bases from V and 0 bases from J, with 7 bases between. Germline V gene data show CDR1 as MNHEY and CDR2 as SVGAGI. This CDR3 comprises 15 residues. The CDR3 sequence is CASSYSLTSTDTQYF. The CDR3 DNA follows: TGTGCCAGCAGTTACTCGCTGACTAGCACAGATACGCAGTATTTT.

The chain combines TRBV4-3 with TRBJ2-6; 7 bases agree with TRBD1. CDR1 LGHNA and CDR2 YSLEER come from the germline V gene. This CDR3 contains 16 residues. Trimming took 5 bases from V and 2 from J; bases not matched to a gene: 6. The CDR3 DNA follows: TGCGCCAGCAGCGCGGAGACAGGGCCTGGGGCCAACGTCCTGACTTTC. This translates into CASSAETGPGANVLTF.

This clone was found once. V is TRBV28 and J is TRBJ1-5; no clear D. Per the germline V gene, CDR1 is MDHEN and CDR2 is SYDVKM. Deletions cut 6 bases from V and 6 bases from J, with 12 bases between. The CDR3 totals 13 residues. CDR3 DNA: TGTGCCAGCAGACGGCAAGGCGGTCAGCCCCAGCATTTT. It is translated as CASRRQGGQPQHF.

V and J are TRBV27 and TRBJ1-1; 12 nucleotides agree with TRBD1. The CDR3 consists of 14 residues. Per germline, CDR1 MNHEY and CDR2 SMNVEV (reference sequence). The J segment lost 7 bases and the V segment lost 4 bases, leaving 4 bases of the junction unmatched. CDR3 protein: CASSWGQGANEAFF. The CDR3 DNA reads as TGTGCCAGCAGTTGGGGACAGGGGGCAAATGAAGCTTTCTTT.

On this clone itself: A much larger clone lies a single base off, so this may be a read error. This same CDR3 is encoded by further DNA sequences in the sample. The rearrangement uses TRBV2 and TRBJ2-7; possible D gene TRBD2, 6 bases. The CDR3 is made up of 13 amino acids. Germline V gene lookup returns CDR1 SNHLY and CDR2 FYNNEI. CDR3 nucleotides: TGCGCCAGCAGTGGAAACGGGGGCTACGAGCAGTACTTC. Translated, it gives CASSGNGGYEQYF.

This clone was seen a single time. The junction and the germline gene differ at one end; a read error may be behind it. The chain employs TRBV11-2 and TRBJ2-1; D remains unclear. In germline, CDR1 is SGHAT, CDR2 FQNNGV. This CDR3 comprises 13 residues. The DNA of the CDR3 is TGTGCCAGCAGCTTAGATAGGTACAAAGAGCAGTTCTTC. Translating gives CASSLDRYKEQFF.

The J gene is TRBJ1-1, the V gene TRBV5-6; TRBD1 matches 7 bases. CDR3 size: 15 residues. Trimming removed 0 bases from V and 1 base from J; junction bases left unmatched: 3. Germline V CDR1 and CDR2: SGHDT, YYEEEE. The CDR3 protein is CASSLGDRENTEAFF. CDR3 sequence (DNA): TGTGCCAGCAGCTTGGGAGACAGGGAGAACACTGAAGCTTTCTTT.

The chain links TRBV6-1 to TRBJ1-5, with a weak D call TRBD1 (6 bases). Per germline, CDR1 MNHNS and CDR2 SASEGT. This CDR3 region has 15 residues. Deletions cut 4 bases from V and 4 bases from J, with 14 bases between. The CDR3 nucleotides are TGTGCCAGCAGTGTGCAGGTAGGGGGTAATCAGCCCCAGCATTTT. Translation: CASSVQVGGNQPQHF.

The CDR3 spells CASSLSGLAGWETQYF. CDR3 coding DNA: TGTGCCAGCAGTTTATCGGGACTAGCGGGATGGGAGACCCAGTACTTC. The rearrangement links TRBV27 to TRBJ2-5; TRBD2 matches 13 bases. Germline-derived CDR1 and CDR2 are MNHEY and SMNVEV (reference sequence). V lost 0 bases and J lost 5; bases outside the gene matches: 3. CDR3 size: 16 residues.

The chain combines TRBV5-4 with TRBJ1-4; D gene unclear. The germline V gene has CDR1 SGHNT and CDR2 YYREEE (reference sequence). The length of the CDR3 is 15 residues. V lost 3 bases and J 5 bases, leaving 14 bases between the germline ends. CDR3 in amino acids: CASSSSREGNEKLFF. CDR3 sequence (DNA): TGTGCCAGCAGCTCTAGCCGTGAGGGCAATGAAAAACTGTTTTTT.

The CDR3 here is CASSIGLVGTDTQYF. Written as DNA, the CDR3 is TGTGCCAGCAGCATAGGACTAGTCGGGACAGATACGCAGTATTTT. The chain links TRBV5-4 to TRBJ2-3, with 7 bases aligning to TRBD2. The CDR3 covers 15 residues. Germline V gene data show CDR1 as SGHNT and CDR2 as YYREEE (reference sequence). V shed 4 bases, J shed 3 bases, and the junction held 8 bases outside the gene matches.

This clone was seen only once. J is TRBJ1-2 and V is TRBV6-1; 9 bases align to TRBD1. Germline values: CDR1 MNHNS, CDR2 SASEGT. J lost 6 bases, V lost 5 bases, and 7 bases had no gene match. The CDR3 contains 14 residues. The CDR3: CASSPGTGSHGYTF. The CDR3 coding sequence is TGTGCCAGCAGTCCTGGGACAGGGAGTCATGGCTACACCTTC.

The V gene is TRBV27, the J gene TRBJ2-5; 10 bases are shared with TRBD2. The germline V gene encodes CDR1 MNHEY and CDR2 SMNVEV (reference sequence). The CDR3 is 16 residues long. Trimming took 4 bases from V and 2 from J; bases not matched to a gene: 7. CDR3 bases: TGTGCCAGCAGTTCCCAAGCGGGGGGGCGACAAGAGACCCAGTACTTC. Protein: CASSSQAGGRQETQYF.

The gene calls are TRBV5-8 and TRBJ1-2; TRBD1 matches 9 bases. The junction had 5 bases not matched to a gene; V was cut back by 4 bases and J by 1 base. Per germline, CDR1 SGHTS and CDR2 YDEGEE. CDR3 length: 15 amino acids. The CDR3 DNA is TGTGCCAGCAGCGCCGACAGGGGGTTTAACTATGGCTACACCTTC. Protein product: CASSADRGFNYGYTF.

The genes are TRBV4-1 and TRBJ2-1, with 10 bases matching TRBD2. Germline lookup yields CDR1 MGHRA and CDR2 YSYEKL. The CDR3 is 18 residues long. V was clipped by 6 bases and J by 4 bases; unmatched bases: 15. The CDR3 DNA sequence: TGCGCCAGCAGGTCGACTAGCGGGCCTCTTCCCAGTTACAATGAGCAGTTCTTC. This gives the protein CASRSTSGPLPSYNEQFF.

The chain is built from TRBV4-1 and TRBJ2-7; D possibly uses TRBD1 or TRBD2 (6 bases each). Germline CDR1 reads MGHRA; CDR2 reads YSYEKL. The V end was cut by 0 bases, the J end by 7 bases, with 13 bases between. CDR3 length: 14 amino acids. The CDR3 bases are TGCGCCAGCAGCCAAGATCCGGGGGCTGGAGAGCAGTACTTC. Translation gives CASSQDPGAGEQYF.

This clone came up once. The rearrangement uses TRBV21-1 and TRBJ1-4. TRBV21-1 is termed a pseudogene. The CDR3 sequence is 14 residues long. DNA for the CDR3: TGTGCCAGCACCCGCGAAACAACTAATGAAAAACTGTTTTTT. This sequence encodes CASTRETTNEKLFF.

The V call is TRBV6-1, the J call TRBJ1-6, with 7 bases fitting TRBD1. CDR1 MNHNS and CDR2 SASEGT come from the germline V gene. The CDR3 spans 19 residues. J gave up 6 bases and V 2 bases, and 16 bases lay outside the gene matches. The CDR3 bases are TGTGCCAGCAGTGAATTACCCGGAAACAGGGGCCTCCTTAATTCACCCCTCCACTTT. Encoded protein: CASSELPGNRGLLNSPLHF.

V and J are TRBV6-4 and TRBJ2-3; unclear D gene. CDR1 MRHNA and CDR2 SNTAGT come from the germline V gene. This CDR3 is 13 amino acids long. Trimming shortened V by 5 bases and J by 2 bases, and 8 bases separated the two germline ends. In DNA, the CDR3 is TGTGCCAGCAGTACGGGTGACACAGATACGCAGTATTTT. Translating it yields CASSTGDTDTQYF.

The V call is TRBV5-4, the J call TRBJ2-7; perhaps TRBD1 as D (6 bases). Per germline, CDR1 SGHNT and CDR2 YYREEE (reference sequence). Deletions cut 9 bases from V and 4 bases from J, with 20 bases between. The CDR3 runs to 14 residues. CDR3 protein: CATTGWNSNYEQYF. For the CDR3, the DNA is TGTGCCACTACAGGGTGGAATTCAAATTACGAGCAGTACTTC.

The rearrangement links TRBV5-1 to TRBJ2-7; no clear D gene. V was pared by 4 bases and J by 7 bases, with 12 bases between. Germline V gene lookup returns CDR1 SGHRS and CDR2 YFSETQ. The CDR3 totals 12 residues. CDR3 region: CASSDTGWEQYF. In DNA, the CDR3 is TGCGCCAGCAGCGACACCGGTTGGGAGCAGTACTTC.

The CDR3 DNA sequence: TGCGCCAGCAGTAGAAGACAGGGGGACTACAATGAGCAGTTCTTC. This codes for CASSRRQGDYNEQFF. The chain is built from TRBV10-1 and TRBJ2-1; 9 positions agree with TRBD1. With V trimmed by 5 bases and J by 3 bases, 5 bases remained unmatched. The CDR3 spans 15 residues. Germline CDR1 reads WNHNN; CDR2 reads SYGVQD (reference sequence).

This chain links TRBV28 with TRBJ1-5, with D hard to call. The CDR3 has 17 residues. The V and J ends lost 6 bases and 9 bases respectively, with 27 bases between them. The V gene's germline CDR1 is MDHEN and CDR2 SYDVKM. CDR3 amino acids: CASSTSEGEGSSRPQHF. The CDR3 coding sequence is TGTGCCAGCAGCACCTCTGAGGGTGAAGGGAGTTCGCGGCCCCAGCATTTT. The full variable domain, its missing parts supplied by reference TRBV28 and TRBJ1-5, is DVKVTQSSRYLVKRTGEKVFLECVQDMDHENMFWYRQDPGLGLRLIYFSYDVKMKEKGDIPEGYSVSREKKERFSLILESASTNQTSMYLCASSTSEGEGSSRPQHFGDGTRLSIL.

On this clone itself: Other DNA sequences in this sample translate to the same CDR3. V gene TRBV6-6 combines with J gene TRBJ2-5; no clear D gene. The CDR3 covers 10 residues. The ends were cut back, 6 bases at V and 4 bases at J, with 3 bases in the middle. CDR1 and CDR2 (germline): MNHNY, SVGAGI (reference sequence). The CDR3 DNA reads TGTGCCAGCAGAAGAGAGACCCAGTACTTC. It yields the protein CASRRETQYF.

The chain combines TRBV18 with TRBJ1-1; possible D gene TRBD1, 5 bases. V was pared by 1 base and J by 1 base, with 16 bases between. CDR3 length: 17 residues. Germline lookup yields CDR1 KGHSH and CDR2 LQKENI. The CDR3 here is CASSPRGGVVSNTEAFF. CDR3 nucleotides: TGTGCCAGCTCACCACGGGGAGGGGTGGTCTCGAACACTGAAGCTTTCTTT.

This rearrangement joins TRBV28 to TRBJ1-3; D uncertain. CDR3 length: 15 amino acids. Trimming shortened V by 8 bases and J by 0 bases, and 14 bases separated the two germline ends. The germline gives CDR1 MDHEN, CDR2 SYDVKM. Here the CDR3 reads CASSTGDSSGNTIYF. In DNA, the CDR3 is TGTGCCAGCTCCACGGGCGATAGCTCTGGAAACACCATATATTTT.